These T cell receptor beta chains were read from a single sample in a study of T cell repertoires in ileal Crohn's disease. TCRdb's table, derived via immunoSEQ multiplex PCR, lists solely in-frame clones and lacks some. The sample consists of fewer than 15,000 clones, 65% to 85% of them appearing once. Material for sequencing was ileal tissue. These receptors all come from an adult with Crohn's disease. Each CDR3 is given with its conserved first and last residue. A D gene is named only where the DNA matches it firmly. Size values are once, few and many counts, or a class for expanded clones, and some rows have none.

TRBJ1-6,TRBD1,.,TRBV7-3,TGTGCCAGCAGCTTAGCAGGGGGAGGAAATTCACCCCTCCACTTT,CASSLAGGGNSPLHF
TRBJ2-7,TRBD2,.,TRBV5-1,TGCGCCAGCAGCCCGTCGGGGGTAGCGGGAGTCCCACGAGAGCAGTACTTC,CASSPSGVAGVPREQYF
TRBJ2-3,TRBD2,.,TRBV7-9,TGTGCCAGCAGCTACATCGGGAGGGCCATCGTAGATACGCAGTATTTT,CASSYIGRAIVDTQYF
TRBJ2-6,.,.,TRBV11-3,TGTGCCAGCAGCGCCGGGACACAGTCTGGGGCCAACGTCCTGACTTTC,CASSAGTQSGANVLTF
TRBJ1-1,.,once,TRBV2,TGTGCCAGCTTCGGGACTTTAAGCATGAACACTGAAGCTTTCTTT,CASFGTLSMNTEAFF
TRBJ1-6,.,.,TRBV5-1,TGCGCCAGCAGCTTGAATGTAGTTCCAAATTCACCCCTCCACTTT,CASSLNVVPNSPLHF
TRBJ2-3,.,.,TRBV2,TGTGCCAGCTGCCTCGGTAGCACAGATACGCAGTATTTT,CASCLGSTDTQYF
TRBJ2-1,.,.,TRBV7-2,TGTGCCAGCAGGGACCATGTTCGGGGGACTTTGGTCTTC,CASRDHVRGTLVF
TRBJ2-7,TRBD1,few,TRBV2,TGTGCCAGCAGCCCAGGGACAGCCTCCTCCTACGAGCAGTACTTC,CASSPGTASSYEQYF
TRBJ2-2,TRBD1,few,TRBV15,TGTGCCACCAGCAGGACAGGGAACCGGGAGCTGTTTTTT,CATSRTGNRELFF
TRBJ1-3,.,.,TRBV29-1,TGCAGCGCCTCTACGGGGGGTAGCTCTGGAAACACCATATATTTT,CSASTGGSSGNTIYF
TRBJ1-1,.,.,TRBV9,TGTGCCAGCAGCGTAGATTGGGCGCGGGGGAACACTGAAGCTTTCTTT,CASSVDWARGNTEAFF
TRBJ2-1,TRBD2,.,TRBV5-8,TGTGCCAGCAGCTTGGCCTTTACGGGAGGCCCTGAGCAGTTCTTC,CASSLAFTGGPEQFF
TRBJ2-2,.,.,TRBV4-1,TGCGCCAGCAGCCAAGAACTGGCCGGGGAGCTGTTTTTT,CASSQELAGELFF
TRBJ2-2,.,.,TRBV4-1,TGCGCCAGCAGCCAAGATACCCCAGGAACGCCCGACACCGGGGAGCTGTTTTTT,CASSQDTPGTPDTGELFF
TRBJ1-5,TRBD1,.,TRBV6-6,TGTGCCAGCAGTTTCCGGGACAGGGGGCAGCCCCAGCATTTT,CASSFRDRGQPQHF
TRBJ2-5,.,once,TRBV20-1,TGCAGTGCTCGCCAAGAGACCCAGTACTTC,CSARQETQYF
TRBJ1-1,.,.,TRBV28,TGTGCCAGCAGTTTTTACGGGGGGCGGACTGAAGCTTTCTTT,CASSFYGGRTEAFF
TRBJ2-7,.,once,TRBV7-2,TGTGCCAGCAGGAGGGTGGGGTTCTCCTACGAGCAGTACTTC,CASRRVGFSYEQYF
TRBJ2-2,.,.,TRBV5-1,TGCGCCAGCAGCTTGGCGACTGTCAATACCGGGGAGCTGTTTTTT,CASSLATVNTGELFF
TRBJ2-7,.,.,TRBV30,TGTGCCTGGAGTGTTCCCTCGGCAGGGAGGTACGAGCAGTACTTC,CAWSVPSAGRYEQYF
TRBJ2-6,.,.,TRBV25-1,TGTGCCAGCAGTGGCACAGGGAGTTCAGGTGGGGCCAACGTCCTGACTTTC,CASSGTGSSGGANVLTF
TRBJ2-3,TRBD2,.,TRBV11-2,TGTGCCAGCAGCTTTCCGGAGCGGGGACTCACAGATACGCAGTATTTT,CASSFPERGLTDTQYF
TRBJ2-2,.,once,TRBV11-2,TGTGCCAGCAGCCGGAGGGACGGAGAGTACGGGGAGCTGTTTTTT,CASSRRDGEYGELFF
TRBJ2-1,TRBD2,few,TRBV7-3,TGTGCCAGCAGCCCCACGCGGGGGAACAATGAGCAGTTCTTC,CASSPTRGNNEQFF
TRBJ2-7,.,.,TRBV30,TGTGCCTGGAGCGGGACTGGGGATGGTGAGCAGTACTTC,CAWSGTGDGEQYF
TRBJ1-5,.,.,TRBV15,TGTGCCACCAGCAGAGATCGTGGGGGAGGGATGCCCCAGCATTTT,CATSRDRGGGMPQHF
TRBJ2-5,TRBD2,few,TRBV5-1,TGCGCCAGCAGCCCAACGGACGGGGGGGCCGGGGAGACCCAGTACTTC,CASSPTDGGAGETQYF
TRBJ2-3,.,.,TRBV5-1,TGCGCCAGCAGACGCACACTCGCAGGGTCTAGCACAGATACGCAGTATTTT,CASRRTLAGSSTDTQYF
TRBJ1-2,.,.,TRBV4-3,TGCGCCAGCAGCCAAGACCGGGTCCAGCGATATGGCTACACCTTC,CASSQDRVQRYGYTF
TRBJ1-6,TRBD1,.,TRBV19,TGTGCCGGTAGTATACGACAGGGTAATTCACCCCTCCACTTT,CAGSIRQGNSPLHF
TRBJ1-5,TRBD1,once,TRBV6-1,TGTGCCAGCAGTGCACAACCCGGACAGGGGTCTCATCAGCCCCAGCATTTT,CASSAQPGQGSHQPQHF
TRBJ1-6,TRBD1,.,TRBV4-3,TGCGCTAGCAGGGGGGACTCGAGCTCCTATAATTCACCCCTCCACTTT,CASRGDSSSYNSPLHF
TRBJ2-7,TRBD2,.,TRBV7-2,TGTGCCAGCAGCCTGACTAGCGGGAGGGCCGGTAGCTCCTACGAGCAGTACTTC,CASSLTSGRAGSSYEQYF
TRBJ2-1,.,.,TRBV27,TGTGCCAGCAGCAAAAGGAGGGATGAGCAGTTCTTC,CASSKRRDEQFF
TRBJ1-4,.,.,TRBV10-3,TGTGTCTACCCCCCCACCTTACAGGCATGTAATGAAAAACTGTTTTTT,CVYPPTLQACNEKLFF
TRBJ1-6,.,.,TRBV28,TGTGCCAGCAGTTCGACTAGACGGACACTTAATTCACCCCTCCACTTT,CASSSTRRTLNSPLHF